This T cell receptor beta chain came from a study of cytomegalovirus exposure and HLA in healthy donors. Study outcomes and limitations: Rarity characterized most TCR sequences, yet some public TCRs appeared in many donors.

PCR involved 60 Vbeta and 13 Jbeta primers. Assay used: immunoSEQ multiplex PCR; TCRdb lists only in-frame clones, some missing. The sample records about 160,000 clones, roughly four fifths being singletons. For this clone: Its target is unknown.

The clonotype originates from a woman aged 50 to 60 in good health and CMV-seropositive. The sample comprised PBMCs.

The CDR3 DNA reads TGCGCCAGCAGCTTGGAGTCTGCTAACTACGAGCAGTACTTC. It translates to CASSLESANYEQYF. The chain has TRBV5-1 and TRBJ2-5; D not certain. The J call may be incorrect, as the DNA end agrees better with TRBJ2-7. The CDR3 is made up of 14 amino acids. CDR1 is SGHRS and CDR2 is YFSETQ in the germline V gene.